This entry lists 13 T cell receptor beta chains sequenced from one sample in a study of blood T cell repertoires in COVID-19. Method: immunoSEQ multiplex PCR; TCRdb's copy keeps in-frame clones and lacks some. The sample holds tens of thousands of clones, 87% seen once. Sequencing was performed on peripheral blood. These TCRs come from an elderly woman with acute or convalescent COVID-19.

The chain recombines TRBV10-3 with TRBJ1-2; TRBD1 is a possible D gene (6 bases). The CDR3 runs 19 residues. CDR1 is ENHRY, CDR2 SYGVKD, per germline. V shed 10 bases and J shed 0 bases, with 30 bases lying between them. CDR3 in amino acids: CATRNWQGTIENANYGYTF. CDR3 in DNA: TGTGCCACAAGGAATTGGCAGGGGACTATCGAAAACGCTAACTATGGCTACACCTTC.

J is TRBJ1-6 and V is TRBV6-1; D uncertain. Germline CDR1 reads MNHNS; CDR2 reads SASEGT. This CDR3 has 14 amino acids. V shed 3 bases and J shed 6 bases, with 9 bases lying between them. CDR3 sequence (DNA): TGTGCCAGCAGTGATAAGGGAGGTAATTCACCCCTCCACTTT. Amino acids: CASSDKGGNSPLHF.

The V and J genes are TRBV28 and TRBJ2-7; TRBD1 is a possible D gene (5 bases). Trimming pared 2 bases from V and 6 bases from J, leaving 11 bases between. The CDR3 contains 13 residues. Germline CDR1 MDHEN, CDR2 SYDVKM. The CDR3 sequence: CASSLIGASEQYF. The CDR3, as DNA: TGTGCCAGCAGTTTAATAGGGGCTAGCGAGCAGTACTTC.

V usage is TRBV18 and J usage is TRBJ1-1, with D hard to call. Germline loops: CDR1 KGHSH, CDR2 LQKENI. V lost 6 bases to trimming and J lost 2 bases, with 13 bases between them. The CDR3 sequence is 14 residues long. The CDR3 region has the DNA TGTGCCAGCTCGCCATACTCCGATAACACTGAAGCTTTCTTT. It yields the protein CASSPYSDNTEAFF.

The chain couples TRBV6-1 to TRBJ1-3; D is unresolved. The CDR3 totals 13 residues. Deletions cut 2 bases from V and 4 bases from J, with 6 bases between. Germline V gives CDR1 MNHNS, CDR2 SASEGT. CDR3 sequence: CASSESQGNTIYF. Written as DNA, the CDR3 is TGTGCCAGCAGTGAATCCCAGGGAAACACCATATATTTT.

The chain employs TRBV7-8 and TRBJ1-5; D call uncertain. Deletions cut 1 base from V and 0 bases from J, with 7 bases between. The CDR3 extends over 15 amino acids. Looked up from germline, CDR1 is SGHVS and CDR2 is FQNEAQ. This CDR3 is CASSLGQISNQPQHF. The CDR3, as DNA: TGTGCCAGCAGCTTAGGGCAGATTAGCAATCAGCCCCAGCATTTT.

The chain employs TRBV2 and TRBJ2-1; TRBD2 matches 13 bases. The CDR3 is 15 residues long. V gave up 3 bases and J gave up 5 bases; unmatched junction bases: 1. Germline V gene data show CDR1 as SNHLY and CDR2 as FYNNEI. The CDR3 loop is CASSDGLAGDNEQFF. CDR3 DNA: TGTGCCAGCAGTGACGGACTAGCGGGAGACAATGAGCAGTTCTTC.

The table lists this clone with a count of one. CDR3 in amino acids: CASISGQGSYEQYF. The DNA for the CDR3 is TGTGCCAGCATCTCCGGACAGGGATCCTACGAGCAGTACTTC. The V gene is TRBV7-9, the J gene TRBJ2-7; the match to TRBD1 covers 8 bases. This CDR3 contains 14 residues. CDR1 SEHNR and CDR2 FQNEAQ come from the germline V gene (reference sequence). Trimming removed 7 bases from V and 1 base from J; junction bases left unmatched: 6. Using reference TRBV7-9 and TRBJ2-7 for the parts outside the CDR3, the full variable domain is DTGVSQNPRHKITKRGQNVTFRCDPISEHNRLYWYRQTLGQGPEFLTYFQNEAQLEKSRLLSDRFSAERPKGSFSTLEIQRTEQGDSAMYLCASISGQGSYEQYFGPGTRLTVT.

J is TRBJ1-1 and V is TRBV10-1; weak D call: TRBD1 (5 bases). Looked up from germline, CDR1 is WNHNN and CDR2 is SYGVQD (reference sequence). Trimming removed 4 bases at V and 8 bases at J, with 20 bases between. CDR3 length: 15 residues. The CDR3 bases are TGCGCCAGCAGTGCGGACAACTCCTACCCTGCCGAAGCTTTCTTT. Residues: CASSADNSYPAEAFF.

This chain uses TRBV18 with TRBJ1-1, with 8 bases aligning to TRBD1. Unmatched junction bases numbered 14, after V lost 6 bases and J lost 5 bases. This CDR3 is 16 amino acids long. Per germline, CDR1 KGHSH and CDR2 LQKENI. CDR3 protein: CASSPGQGARVTEAFF. In DNA form, the CDR3 reads TGTGCCAGCTCCCCCGGGCAGGGGGCGAGAGTGACTGAAGCTTTCTTT. Supplemented by reference TRBV18 and TRBJ1-1, the full variable domain reads NAGVMQNPRHLVRRRGQEARLRCSPMKGHSHVYWYRQLPEEGLKFMVYLQKENIIDESGMPKERFSAEFPKEGPSILRIQQVVRGDSAAYFCASSPGQGARVTEAFFGQGTRLTVV.

The CDR3 sequence is CASSSYRGLYTF. Written as DNA, the CDR3 is TGTGCCAGCAGCTCCTACAGGGGTCTCTACACCTTC. This rearrangement joins TRBV7-2 to TRBJ1-2; 7 bases agree with TRBD1. V was clipped by 4 bases and J by 10 bases; unmatched bases: 6. Germline CDR1 reads SGHTA; CDR2 reads FQGNSA. The CDR3 covers 12 residues.

V is TRBV4-3 and J is TRBJ1-5, with D hard to call. Germline V gene sequence: CDR1 LGHNA, CDR2 YSLEER. This CDR3 has 13 residues. V lost 0 bases and J 11 bases, leaving 11 bases between the germline ends. In DNA form, the CDR3 reads TGCGCCAGCAGCCAAGATCGTGAGAGGGCCCAGCATTTT. Amino acid sequence: CASSQDRERAQHF.

The chain combines TRBV15 with TRBJ1-2; no definite D call. The CDR3 has 12 residues. Trimming cost V 5 bases and J 10 bases, with 14 bases left between them. Germline assignment: CDR1 LNHNV and CDR2 YYDKDF (reference sequence). The CDR3 nucleotides are TGTGCCACCAGCCTCCCACGATTGGCCTACACCTTC. As protein: CATSLPRLAYTF.